The present entry profiles one T cell receptor (beta chain) with its context. Its antigen is still unknown. The sample is drawn from a study of breast tumors, draining lymph nodes, adjacent tissues. TCRdb called the multiplex PCR reads again in MiXCR, with one record for every CDR3 protein. The sample shows about 200,000 distinct CDR3 sequences, 30% to 35% of them seen only once. Regarding the study as a whole: Data only fit, rather than demonstrated, lymph node origin of most tumor T cells. Luminal-like breast cancer showed significantly greater tumor-nontumor repertoire similarity than basal-like breast cancer did. The data were judged consistent with most tumor T cells coming from lymph node and expanding in tumor.

Breast cancer patients provided tissue from their axillary draining lymph nodes. This CDR3 is built from 12 residues. CDR1 MGHDK and CDR2 SYGVNS come from the germline V gene. The rearrangement links TRBV25-1 to TRBJ1-2, with 7 bases that match TRBD1. The source of this sequence is a female donor with breast cancer. Some clones in this sample may be carry-over from other donors' samples. Material for sequencing was axillary lymph node tissue. CDR3 sequence: CASDRVHYGYTF. The CDR3 DNA is TGTGCTAGTGACAGGGTTCACTATGGCTACACCTTC.